This entry concerns a single T cell receptor beta chain. Sequenced by immunoSEQ multiplex PCR; TCRdb stores in-frame clones only, minus some. Of more than 90,000 clones in the sample, roughly 80% are singletons; the top ten hold around 4.7%. Germline V lookup: CDR1 MNHNY, CDR2 SVGAGI (reference sequence). The CDR3 totals 13 residues. V was clipped by 6 bases and J by 8 bases, with 14 bases between them. This entry is derived from a study of PD-1 blockade in mismatch repair-deficient tumors. The chain has TRBV6-6 and TRBJ2-4, with D perhaps TRBD2 (7 bases). The sample in question was peripheral blood, obtained about 60 weeks after starting pembrolizumab. This clonotype was sampled from an adult with mismatch repair-deficient cancer. This CDR3 reads CASRGGGRYIQYF. In DNA form, the CDR3 reads TGTGCCAGCAGGGGGGGCGGGAGATACATTCAGTACTTC.